This record covers a single T cell receptor (beta chain). The antigen is unknown. Treatment reported: 15 to 20 received Ad26.COV2.S at low or high dose, single or two shots; several received placebo; per-sample allocation not given. Specimens were obtained on day 63 following the first vaccine or placebo injection. This record comes from a study of Ad26.COV2.S vaccination and SARS-CoV-2 variants. Regarding the study as a whole: Analytic work on TCR breadth and depth might have understated the full extent of total T cell responses. Recipients of vaccine and of placebo showed similar breadth of their non-spike TCR repertoires.

V lost 5 bases and J lost 5; bases outside the gene matches: 18. CDR1 SGHAT and CDR2 FQNNGV come from the germline V gene. The CDR3 runs to 19 residues. Sequenced by immunoSEQ multiplex PCR; TCRdb stores in-frame clones only, minus some. The sample gives around 400,000 clones, about four fifths of which show up once; around 7% is in the top ten. The sample here was peripheral blood, taken in a trial of Ad26.COV2.S vaccine versus placebo. The clonotype comes from a person aged 18-60 years who received the Ad26.COV2.S COVID-19 vaccine or a placebo. This rearrangement joins TRBV11-2 to TRBJ1-6, with 7 nucleotides matching TRBD1. CDR3 in amino acids: CASSPIKPTGFFDNSPLHF. The CDR3 nucleotides are TGTGCCAGCAGCCCGATAAAACCGACAGGGTTTTTCGATAATTCACCCCTCCACTTT.